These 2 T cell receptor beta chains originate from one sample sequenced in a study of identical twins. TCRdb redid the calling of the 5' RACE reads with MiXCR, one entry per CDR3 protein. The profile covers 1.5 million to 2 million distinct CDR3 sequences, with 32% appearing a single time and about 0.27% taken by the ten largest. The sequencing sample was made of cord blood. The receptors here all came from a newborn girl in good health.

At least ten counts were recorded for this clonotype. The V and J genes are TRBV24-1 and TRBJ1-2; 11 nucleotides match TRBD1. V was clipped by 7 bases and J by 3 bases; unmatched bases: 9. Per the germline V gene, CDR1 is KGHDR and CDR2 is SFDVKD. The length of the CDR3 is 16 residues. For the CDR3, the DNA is TGTGCCACCAGCAACCCCGGACAGGGGGCTTACTATGGCTACACCTTC. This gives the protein CATSNPGQGAYYGYTF.

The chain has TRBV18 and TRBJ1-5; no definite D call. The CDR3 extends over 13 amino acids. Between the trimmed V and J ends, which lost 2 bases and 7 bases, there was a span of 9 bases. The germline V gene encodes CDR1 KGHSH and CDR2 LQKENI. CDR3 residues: CASSPSFYQPQHF. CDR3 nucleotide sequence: TGTGCCAGCTCACCATCTTTTTACCAGCCCCAGCATTTT.